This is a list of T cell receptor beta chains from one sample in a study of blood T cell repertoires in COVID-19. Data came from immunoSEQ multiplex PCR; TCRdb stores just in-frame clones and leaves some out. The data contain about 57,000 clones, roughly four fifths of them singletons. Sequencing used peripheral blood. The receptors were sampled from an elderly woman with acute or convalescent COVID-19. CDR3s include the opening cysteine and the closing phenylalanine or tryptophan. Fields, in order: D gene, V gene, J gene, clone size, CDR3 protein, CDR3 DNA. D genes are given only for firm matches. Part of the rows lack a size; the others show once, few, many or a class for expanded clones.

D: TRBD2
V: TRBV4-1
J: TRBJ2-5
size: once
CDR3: CASSHGTSEFQETQYF
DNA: TGCGCCAGCAGCCATGGGACTAGCGAATTCCAAGAGACCCAGTACTTC

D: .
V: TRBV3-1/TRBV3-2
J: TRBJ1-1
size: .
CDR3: CASSRQHMNTEAFF
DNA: TGTGCCAGCAGCCGACAGCACATGAACACTGAAGCTTTCTTT

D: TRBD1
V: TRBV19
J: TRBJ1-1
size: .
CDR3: CASSIAGSGTGVAFF
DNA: TGTGCCAGTAGTATCGCCGGATCCGGGACAGGGGTCGCTTTCTTT

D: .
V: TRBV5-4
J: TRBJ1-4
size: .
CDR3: CASSRGAGVDEKLFF
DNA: TGTGCCAGCAGCCGAGGGGCAGGGGTTGATGAAAAACTGTTTTTT

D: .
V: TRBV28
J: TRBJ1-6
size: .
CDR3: CASRSDSPLHF
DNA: TGTGCCAGCAGATCCGATTCACCCCTCCACTTT

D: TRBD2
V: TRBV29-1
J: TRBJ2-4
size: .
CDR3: CSVRRTSGNIQYF
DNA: TGCAGCGTTAGGAGGACTAGCGGAAACATTCAGTACTTC

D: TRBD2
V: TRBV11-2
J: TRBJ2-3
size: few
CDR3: CASRDYMTSTDTQYF
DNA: TGTGCCAGCCGGGACTACATGACTAGCACAGATACGCAGTATTTT

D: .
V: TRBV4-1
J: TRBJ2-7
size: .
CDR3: CASSQAQGGTAYEQYF
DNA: TGCGCCAGCAGCCAAGCCCAGGGGGGCACGGCCTACGAGCAGTACTTC

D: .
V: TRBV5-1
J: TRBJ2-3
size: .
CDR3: CASSFGGVDTQYF
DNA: TGCGCCAGCAGCTTTGGAGGGGTGGATACGCAGTATTTT

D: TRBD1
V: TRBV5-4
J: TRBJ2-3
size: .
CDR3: CASSSLGQGRRTDTQYF
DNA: TGTGCCAGCAGCTCTCTGGGACAGGGGAGGAGGACAGATACGCAGTATTTT

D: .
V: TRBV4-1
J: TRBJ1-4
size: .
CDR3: CASSREFEKLFF
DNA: TGCGCCAGCAGCCGGGAGTTCGAAAAACTGTTTTTT

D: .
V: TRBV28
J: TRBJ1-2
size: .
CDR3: CASSYSGPYGYTF
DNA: TGTGCCAGCAGTTATTCAGGTCCCTATGGCTACACCTTC

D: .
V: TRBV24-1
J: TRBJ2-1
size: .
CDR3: CATSDPNNEQFF
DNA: TGTGCCACCAGTGATCCAAACAATGAGCAGTTCTTC

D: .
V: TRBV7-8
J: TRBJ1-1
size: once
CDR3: CASSFPGRNTEAFF
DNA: TGTGCCAGCAGCTTCCCGGGAAGGAACACTGAAGCTTTCTTT

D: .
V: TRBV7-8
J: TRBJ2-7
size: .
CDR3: CASSLGGRYEQYF
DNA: TGTGCCAGCAGCCTGGGAGGTCGCTACGAGCAGTACTTC

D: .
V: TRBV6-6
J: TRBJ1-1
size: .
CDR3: CASRPTGTNTEAFF
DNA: TGTGCCAGCAGGCCGACAGGCACGAACACTGAAGCTTTCTTT

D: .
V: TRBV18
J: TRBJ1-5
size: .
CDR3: CASSPPGGQPQHF
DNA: TGTGCCAGCTCACCACCGGGGGGGCAGCCCCAGCATTTT

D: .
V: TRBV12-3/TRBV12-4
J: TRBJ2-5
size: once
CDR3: CASSLQGRETQYF
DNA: TGTGCCAGCAGTTTACAGGGGCGTGAGACCCAGTACTTC

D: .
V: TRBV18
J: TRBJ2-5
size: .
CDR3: CASSTRTEETQYF
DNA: TGTGCCAGCTCAACCCGGACAGAAGAGACCCAGTACTTC

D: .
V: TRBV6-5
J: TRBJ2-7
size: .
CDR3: CASRRDGYEQYF
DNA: TGTGCCAGCAGGCGGGACGGTTACGAGCAGTACTTC

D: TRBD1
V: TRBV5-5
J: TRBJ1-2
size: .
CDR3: CASSLGGTGFLWYGYTF
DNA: TGTGCCAGCAGCTTGGGGGGGACAGGGTTCCTTTGGTATGGCTACACCTTC

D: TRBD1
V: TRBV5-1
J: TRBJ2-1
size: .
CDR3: CASGTGNEQFF
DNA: TGCGCCAGCGGGACAGGCAATGAGCAGTTCTTC

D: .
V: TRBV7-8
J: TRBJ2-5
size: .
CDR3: CASSLSGGIQETQYF
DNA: TGTGCCAGCAGCTTATCGGGCGGGATCCAAGAGACCCAGTACTTC

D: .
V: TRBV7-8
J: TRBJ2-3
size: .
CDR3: CASSLVRPSVTDTQYF
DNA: TGTGCCAGCAGCTTAGTTAGGCCTAGCGTCACAGATACGCAGTATTTT

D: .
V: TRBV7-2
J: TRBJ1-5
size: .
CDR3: CASSEQGGDQPQHF
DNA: TGTGCCAGCAGCGAACAGGGTGGGGATCAGCCCCAGCATTTT

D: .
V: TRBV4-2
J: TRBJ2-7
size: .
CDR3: CASSSPGWDEQYF
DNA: TGTGCCAGCAGCTCACCAGGATGGGACGAGCAGTACTTC

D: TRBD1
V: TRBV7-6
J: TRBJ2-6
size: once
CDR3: CASSPRPAGTGVSGANVLTF
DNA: TGTGCCAGCAGCCCTCGGCCGGCTGGGACAGGAGTTTCTGGGGCCAACGTCCTGACTTTC

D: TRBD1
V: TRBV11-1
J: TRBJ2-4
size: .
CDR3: CASSRDRGLQNIQYF
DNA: TGTGCCAGCAGCAGGGACAGGGGGCTTCAAAACATTCAGTACTTC